This T cell receptor beta chain emerged from a study of CD8 T cells in Susac syndrome. Germline CDR1 reads MDHEN; CDR2 reads SYDVKM. The CDR3 length is 15 residues. Germline trimming cut 3 bases from V and 4 bases from J; bases unmatched to any gene: 6. Matched for age and sex, the controls were healthy donors. TEMRA cells were FACS-enriched, and CD8+ and CD4+ T cells were isolated negatively. Random hexamers primed reverse transcription of about 0.5 to 1 ug RNA. Across 54 Vbeta and 13 Jbeta, immunoSEQ multiplex PCR amplified TCR beta CDR3. TCRdb redid the calling of the immunoSEQ multiplex PCR reads with MiXCR, one entry per CDR3 protein. Of 120,000 or so distinct CDR3 sequences in the sample, about 95% are singletons; the top ten hold around 0.12%.

The TCR sequence derives from a human donor in good health. Sample: CD4+ T cells from PBMCs. The rearrangement joins TRBV28 to TRBJ2-7, with 10 bases aligning to TRBD2. CDR3 DNA: TGTGCCAGCAGTTTTGGTACGACTAGCGGGTACGAGCAGTACTTC. Amino acid sequence: CASSFGTTSGYEQYF.